Detailed here is one T cell receptor beta chain. The sample belongs to a study of blood T cells in healthy people across ages. Trimming took 7 bases from V and 2 from J, leaving 8 bases between them. The CDR3 extends over 11 amino acids. Germline V lookup: CDR1 DFQATT, CDR2 SNEGSKA (reference sequence). The second PCR ran about 6 to 12 cycles with a sample-barcoded 5' primer and J-beta primers. TCRdb processed the 5' RACE reads anew with MiXCR; each CDR3 protein has one entry. The profile covers around 1,700,000 distinct CDR3 sequences, with 28% appearing a single time and around 7.7% taken by the ten largest.

The origin of this receptor is a woman aged 25-40 years in good health. The specimen was blood. The gene calls are TRBV20-1 and TRBJ1-1; D gene uncertain. CDR3 sequence (DNA): TGCAGTGTCATCAGAAACACTGAAGCTTTCTTT. This sequence encodes CSVIRNTEAFF.